The clone carrying this T cell receptor (beta chain) was recorded a few times. What it binds is not known. This specimen comes from a study of beta chain features in type 1 diabetes. Across the whole study: The study found patients and healthy donors alike in age, gender and cell yields.

The CDR3 length is 12 residues. The V end lost 5 bases, the J end lost 1 base, and 8 bases lay between the germline ends. Germline lookup yields CDR1 SQVTM and CDR2 ANQGSEA. Purity (above 98%) was reached by all sorted populations. Expressed TCRB transcripts got sequenced, as all isolated RNA was reverse transcribed. Method: immunoSEQ multiplex PCR; TCRdb's copy keeps in-frame clones and lacks some. The sample contains a few hundred thousand clones, about 20% of which appear only once. Broader study findings: Moderate yet significant TCRB CDR3 shortening was seen in Type 1 diabetes patients in all four CD4+ subsets.

This chain joins TRBV29-1 and TRBJ1-1; D remains unclear. The TCR comes from a woman between 40 and 50 years old with type 1 diabetes. The sample taken for sequencing was naive CD4+ T cells from blood. For the CDR3, the DNA is TGCAGCGTTTGGCCCCCGAACACTGAAGCTTTCTTT. Translation: CSVWPPNTEAFF.